This T cell receptor (beta chain) came from a study of blood T cell repertoires in COVID-19. For the study at large: Collection of acute and convalescent COVID-19 samples took place in the United States, Italy and Spain. T cells, B-cell-depleted T cells, or PBMCs supplied cDNA or gDNA.

How the authors handled the data: Quantification of nucleated cells was approximated via reference gene primer amplification. Clones were sequenced by immunoSEQ multiplex PCR, and TCRdb holds only the in-frame ones, with some missing. That table gives V, J and clone size, and the DNA gave D and trimming. The top ten hold approximately 18% of the sample, which has 30,000 to 40,000 clones, 85% to 90% seen once. V lost 4 bases, J lost 3 bases, and 9 bases lay in between. The germline V gene encodes CDR1 SGHTA and CDR2 FQGTGA. This CDR3 contains 13 residues. This sequence originates from a woman in her sixties or seventies with active COVID-19. The genes are TRBV7-3 and TRBJ1-1; the D is unclear. What was sequenced was peripheral blood. The DNA for the CDR3 is TGTGCCAGCAGCTACACCGCGGACACTGAAGCTTTCTTT. Translation: CASSYTADTEAFF.